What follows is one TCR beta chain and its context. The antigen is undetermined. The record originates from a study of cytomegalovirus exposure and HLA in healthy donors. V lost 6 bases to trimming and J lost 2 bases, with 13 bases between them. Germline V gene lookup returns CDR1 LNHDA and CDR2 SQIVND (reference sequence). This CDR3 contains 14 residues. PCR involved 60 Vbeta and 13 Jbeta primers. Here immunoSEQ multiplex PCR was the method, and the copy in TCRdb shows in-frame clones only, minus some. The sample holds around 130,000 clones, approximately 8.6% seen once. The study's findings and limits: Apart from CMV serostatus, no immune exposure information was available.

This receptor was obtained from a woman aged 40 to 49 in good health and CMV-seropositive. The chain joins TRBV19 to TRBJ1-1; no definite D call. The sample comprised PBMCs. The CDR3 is CASSPEAFNTEAFF. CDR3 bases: TGTGCCAGTAGCCCCGAGGCCTTTAACACTGAAGCTTTCTTT.